Following are 3 T cell receptor beta chains from one sample sequenced in a study of T cell responses to AZD1222 COVID-19 vaccine. The data were produced by immunoSEQ multiplex PCR, yet TCRdb's version contains in-frame clones alone and is incomplete. The table lists some 180,000 clones, 94% of them singletons, with about 1.5% in the top ten. Sequencing was performed on peripheral blood, taken 28 days after the second AZD1222 dose. These receptors were collected from an adult who received the AZD1222 COVID-19 vaccine.

The chain has TRBV21-1 and TRBJ1-2; the table's D call TRBD1 went unverified against the DNA. TRBV21-1 constitutes a pseudogene. The CDR3 runs to 14 residues. CDR3 bases: TGTGCCAGCAGCAAGGGACAGGGGGGTGTTGGCTACACCTTC. The encoded protein is CASSKGQGGVGYTF.

In the case of this clone: One junction end does not reproduce the germline sequence, and a read error may be involved. V and J are TRBV7-7 and TRBJ2-5; either TRBD1 or TRBD2 may supply D (6 bases each). CDR1 and CDR2 (germline): SSHAT, FNYEAQ (reference sequence). The CDR3 extends over 15 amino acids. CDR3 bases: TGTGCTAGCAGCCCACTGGGGGGCTCAGTGGTAGCCCAGTACTTC. Translation: CASSPLGGSVVAQYF. Complete variable domain (other parts from reference TRBV7-7 and TRBJ2-5): GAGVSQSPRYKVTKRGQDVTLRCDPISSHATLYWYQQALGQGPEFLTYFNYEAQPDKSGLPSDRFSAERPEGSISTLTIQRTEQRDSAMYRCASSPLGGSVVAQYFGPGTRLLVL.

The V gene is TRBV7-2, the J gene TRBJ1-2; D gene uncertain. This CDR3 region has 14 residues. Between the trimmed V and J ends, which lost 1 base and 4 bases, there was a span of 10 bases. CDR1 is SGHTA and CDR2 is FQGNSA in the germline V gene. CDR3 sequence reads: CASSLEAGLYGYTF. CDR3 DNA: TGTGCCAGCAGCTTAGAGGCAGGCCTCTATGGCTACACCTTC.